This T cell receptor (beta chain) is drawn from a study of control samples from healthy donors and cancer patients. V lost 0 bases and J lost 3; bases outside the gene matches: 9. Germline-derived CDR1 and CDR2 are LGHNA and YSLEER. The CDR3 runs to 18 residues. The repertoire was sequenced with immunoSEQ multiplex PCR; TCRdb's copy has only in-frame clones and lacks some. The sample has 75,000 to 90,000 clones; approximately 87% are singletons. The chain is built from TRBV4-3 and TRBJ1-3; TRBD1 matches 9 bases. The receptor comes from a middle-aged woman in good health. Sequencing input: blood. The CDR3 sequence is CASSQDPGGQGSGNTIYF. CDR3 bases: TGCGCCAGCAGCCAAGACCCCGGGGGACAGGGCAGTGGAAACACCATATATTTT.